This TCR beta chain was sequenced for a study of post-analysis software for immune sequencing data. Findings of the study overall: A handful of TRBV segments occurring more often in patients than controls included TRBV5-6, TRBV5-1 and TRBV20-1.

From germline, CDR1 is SQVTM and CDR2 ANQGSEA. This CDR3 is built from 14 residues. Trimming shortened V by 3 bases and J by 3 bases, and 14 bases separated the two germline ends. cDNA libraries of TCR beta carried unique molecular identifiers. TCRdb re-called the PCR reads through MiXCR, storing one row per CDR3 protein. In the table there are about 810,000 distinct CDR3 sequences, around 53% of which are singletons. In this sample, this clonotype turned up once. Its antigen is unknown. Sequenced sample: blood. The receptor comes from a girl aged 10 to 17 with multiple sclerosis. This rearrangement joins TRBV29-1 to TRBJ1-1, with D tentatively TRBD1 (5 bases). CDR3 region: CSVDQRGADTEAFF. In nucleotides, the CDR3 is TGCAGCGTTGATCAACGGGGCGCTGACACTGAAGCTTTCTTT.